The clone carrying this TCR beta chain has just a few counts. These data belong to a study of T cells in Graves' hyperthyroidism and ophthalmopathy. Newly diagnosed hyperthyroidism patients aged 18 to 65 years had disease lasting under 2 months. Pregnant or lactating patients were excluded, as were those with uncontrolled infection or other autoimmune disease. Based on clinical symptoms, serum thyroxine and TRAb, thyroid ultrasound and orbital computed tomography, diagnoses were reached. Looked up from germline, CDR1 is KGHSH and CDR2 is LQKENI. There are 16 residues in the CDR3. J was trimmed by 0 bases and V by 5 bases; bases with no gene match: 6. The CDR3 regions of TCR beta were amplified from RNA transcripts. First-round RT-PCR with HTBI primers amplified the TCR CDR3 region. TCRdb used MiXCR to reprocess the multiplex PCR reads, holding one entry per CDR3 protein. Of about 690,000 distinct CDR3 sequences listed, roughly 17% were seen once; the top ten hold around 15%.

The sequence derives from a man aged 50 or older with Graves' hyperthyroidism. The chain recombines TRBV18 with TRBJ2-1, with 8 bases matching TRBD2. Sequenced sample: blood. The CDR3 coding sequence is TGTGCCAGCTCAAACTCAGCGGGAGTCTCCTACAATGAGCAGTTCTTC. Its translation: CASSNSAGVSYNEQFF.